One T cell receptor beta chain is described in this entry. Its target is not known. This record belongs to a study of Ad26.COV2.S vaccination and SARS-CoV-2 variants. The assay was immunoSEQ multiplex PCR, and TCRdb's table has in-frame clones only and misses some. The sample contains roughly 180,000 clones, roughly nine tenths of which appear only once. Findings and limits, study-wide: Vaccine and placebo recipients had comparable breadth of non-spike TCRs. Analyses that measured TCR breadth and depth may have underestimated total T cell responses. There was reportedly substantial breadth in spike-specific CD8+ and CD4+ T cell responses after vaccination. It was vaccine recipients, not placebo recipients, who had the higher spike-specific TCR breadth.

The V gene's germline CDR1 is GTSNPN and CDR2 SVGIG (reference sequence). The CDR3 is made up of 15 amino acids. V was clipped by 1 base and J by 3 bases, with 14 bases between them. The sequence derives from a human donor who had recovered from COVID-19. The J gene is TRBJ2-3, the V gene TRBV30, with D possibly matching TRBD1 (6 bases). The sample here was peripheral blood, taken after recovery from COVID-19. DNA of the CDR3: TGTGCCTGGAGTGGGTACAGGGTAAGGACAGATACGCAGTATTTT. Encoded protein: CAWSGYRVRTDTQYF.